Listed below are T cell receptor beta chains from one sample, sequenced in a study of blood T cell repertoires in COVID-19. Clones were sequenced by immunoSEQ multiplex PCR, and TCRdb holds only the in-frame ones, with some missing. The sample has about 340,000 clones, approximately 86% seen once; the top ten hold 7.1%. Sequencing input: peripheral blood. These receptors originate from a woman aged 60-75 years with COVID-19, enrolled during active disease. CDR3s leave out the opening cysteine and the closing phenylalanine or tryptophan. The D gene is left open where the match is weak.

CDR3 length: 13
D gene: TRBD1
J gene: TRBJ1-2
V gene: TRBV2
CDR3 protein: ASSARQGPMRGYT

CDR3 length: 15
D gene: .
J gene: TRBJ1-5
V gene: TRBV2
CDR3 protein: ASSSNGRGYSNQPQH

CDR3 length: 13
D gene: .
J gene: TRBJ1-3
V gene: TRBV15
CDR3 protein: ATSSGLSSGNTIY

CDR3 length: 11
D gene: .
J gene: TRBJ1-2
V gene: TRBV7-2
CDR3 protein: ASSWAALYGYT

CDR3 length: 12
D gene: TRBD2
J gene: TRBJ2-5
V gene: TRBV11-1
CDR3 protein: ASSHGTTQETQY

CDR3 length: 14
D gene: TRBD1
J gene: TRBJ2-2
V gene: TRBV15
CDR3 protein: ATSRDQGQAGGELF

CDR3 length: 10
D gene: .
J gene: TRBJ1-2
V gene: TRBV6-5
CDR3 protein: ASTSGSRGYT

CDR3 length: 11
D gene: .
J gene: TRBJ1-1
V gene: TRBV6-5
CDR3 protein: ASSRQMDTEAF

CDR3 length: 16
D gene: .
J gene: TRBJ2-3
V gene: TRBV4-1
CDR3 protein: ASSHLKSKQETTDTQY

CDR3 length: 12
D gene: TRBD1
J gene: TRBJ1-5
V gene: TRBV5-1
CDR3 protein: ASSWTGNNQPQH

CDR3 length: 11
D gene: .
J gene: TRBJ1-1
V gene: TRBV27
CDR3 protein: ASSSHRKTEAF

CDR3 length: 17
D gene: .
J gene: TRBJ1-3
V gene: TRBV5-5
CDR3 protein: ASTPLDPSFVISGNTIY

CDR3 length: 11
D gene: TRBD1
J gene: TRBJ2-2
V gene: TRBV7-2
CDR3 protein: ASRGTVAGELF

CDR3 length: 12
D gene: .
J gene: TRBJ1-1
V gene: TRBV4-3
CDR3 protein: ASSQDWTRPEAF

CDR3 length: 12
D gene: .
J gene: TRBJ2-2
V gene: TRBV9
CDR3 protein: ASSVEQYTGELF

CDR3 length: 11
D gene: TRBD1
J gene: TRBJ1-1
V gene: TRBV19
CDR3 protein: ASRLTGGAEAF

CDR3 length: 14
D gene: .
J gene: TRBJ2-1
V gene: TRBV7-7
CDR3 protein: ASSLEAAGSYNEQF

CDR3 length: 14
D gene: .
J gene: TRBJ1-2
V gene: TRBV4-1
CDR3 protein: ASSQAALQGPYGYT

CDR3 length: 14
D gene: .
J gene: TRBJ1-1
V gene: TRBV11-1
CDR3 protein: ASSPQVPRRDTEAF

CDR3 length: 11
D gene: TRBD1
J gene: TRBJ2-5
V gene: TRBV10-1
CDR3 protein: ASTQGSQETQY

CDR3 length: 12
D gene: TRBD2
J gene: TRBJ2-1
V gene: TRBV13
CDR3 protein: ASRIGAGGGEQF

CDR3 length: 14
D gene: TRBD2
J gene: TRBJ2-7
V gene: TRBV25-1
CDR3 protein: ASSAASGGGSYEQY

CDR3 length: 13
D gene: .
J gene: TRBJ1-2
V gene: TRBV2
CDR3 protein: ASTEGVGPTRGYT

CDR3 length: 10
D gene: .
J gene: TRBJ1-5
V gene: TRBV30
CDR3 protein: AWSVRFAEQH

CDR3 length: 14
D gene: .
J gene: TRBJ2-3
V gene: TRBV7-2
CDR3 protein: ASSPGHAGRTDTQY

CDR3 length: 13
D gene: TRBD2
J gene: TRBJ2-2
V gene: TRBV6-4
CDR3 protein: ASSLAGMNTGELF

CDR3 length: 12
D gene: TRBD1
J gene: TRBJ1-2
V gene: TRBV10-3
CDR3 protein: AISLTGSNYGYT

CDR3 length: 11
D gene: .
J gene: TRBJ1-3
V gene: TRBV19
CDR3 protein: ASRLSSGNTIY

CDR3 length: 14
D gene: .
J gene: TRBJ1-1
V gene: TRBV6-5
CDR3 protein: ASSYNEQGFNTEAF

CDR3 length: 13
D gene: .
J gene: TRBJ2-3
V gene: TRBV27
CDR3 protein: ASSFGSGQVDTQY

CDR3 length: 16
D gene: .
J gene: TRBJ2-6
V gene: TRBV5-1
CDR3 protein: ASSKGAGPTSGANVLT

CDR3 length: 18
D gene: TRBD2
J gene: TRBJ2-5
V gene: TRBV27
CDR3 protein: ASISLGAAGTSGGLGAQY

CDR3 length: 12
D gene: TRBD1
J gene: TRBJ1-2
V gene: TRBV7-9
CDR3 protein: ASSLGTGPYGYT

CDR3 length: 9
D gene: .
J gene: TRBJ1-1
V gene: TRBV24-1
CDR3 protein: ATSVFGWAF

CDR3 length: 14
D gene: TRBD1
J gene: TRBJ1-3
V gene: TRBV9
CDR3 protein: ASSATGGFSGNTIY

CDR3 length: 13
D gene: .
J gene: TRBJ1-2
V gene: TRBV6-1
CDR3 protein: ASSEMPGTDYGYT

CDR3 length: 13
D gene: TRBD1
J gene: TRBJ1-5
V gene: TRBV18
CDR3 protein: ASSPGTAGNQPQH

CDR3 length: 12
D gene: TRBD1
J gene: TRBJ1-4
V gene: TRBV11-2
CDR3 protein: ASSGNRGNEKLF

CDR3 length: 9
D gene: .
J gene: TRBJ2-3
V gene: TRBV19
CDR3 protein: ASSMGLAQY

CDR3 length: 13
D gene: TRBD1
J gene: TRBJ1-4
V gene: TRBV28
CDR3 protein: ASSLTGATNEKLF

CDR3 length: 11
D gene: TRBD1
J gene: TRBJ1-1
V gene: TRBV2
CDR3 protein: ASSGQGAPEAF

CDR3 length: 15
D gene: TRBD1
J gene: TRBJ1-2
V gene: TRBV5-4
CDR3 protein: ASSPPGTGGAVFSYT

CDR3 length: 11
D gene: .
J gene: TRBJ1-1
V gene: TRBV5-1
CDR3 protein: ASRRGGNTEAF

CDR3 length: 17
D gene: .
J gene: TRBJ1-5
V gene: TRBV1
CDR3 protein: TSSQDQSAGPRRYQPQH

CDR3 length: 14
D gene: TRBD2
J gene: TRBJ2-1
V gene: TRBV5-1
CDR3 protein: ASRDASGGAWNEQF

CDR3 length: 13
D gene: .
J gene: TRBJ2-7
V gene: TRBV27
CDR3 protein: ASSLRDNPYGEQY

CDR3 length: 12
D gene: TRBD2
J gene: TRBJ2-7
V gene: TRBV7-8
CDR3 protein: ASSLRGGLGEQY

CDR3 length: 14
D gene: TRBD1
J gene: TRBJ1-2
V gene: TRBV10-3
CDR3 protein: AISGDRALSNYGYT

CDR3 length: 12
D gene: .
J gene: TRBJ1-2
V gene: TRBV2
CDR3 protein: ASSPGQPTTGYT

CDR3 length: 15
D gene: .
J gene: TRBJ2-3
V gene: TRBV11-2
CDR3 protein: ASSFTRLETGTDTQY